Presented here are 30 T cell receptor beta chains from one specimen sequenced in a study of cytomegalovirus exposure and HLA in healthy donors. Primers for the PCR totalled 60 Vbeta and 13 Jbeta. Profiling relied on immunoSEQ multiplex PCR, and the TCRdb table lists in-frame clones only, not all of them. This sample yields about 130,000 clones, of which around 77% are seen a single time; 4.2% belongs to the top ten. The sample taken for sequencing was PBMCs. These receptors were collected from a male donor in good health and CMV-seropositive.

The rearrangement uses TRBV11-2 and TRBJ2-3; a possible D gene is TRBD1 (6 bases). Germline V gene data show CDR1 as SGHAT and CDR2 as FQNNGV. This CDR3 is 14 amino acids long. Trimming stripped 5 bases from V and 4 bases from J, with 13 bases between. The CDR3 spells CASSVSPGADTQYF. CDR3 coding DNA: TGTGCCAGCAGCGTCTCACCAGGGGCAGATACGCAGTATTTT. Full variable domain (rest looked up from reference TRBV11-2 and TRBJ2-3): EAGVAQSPRYKIIEKRQSVAFWCNPISGHATLYWYQQILGQGPKLLIQFQNNGVVDDSQLPKDRFSAERLKGVDSTLKIQPAKLEDSAVYLCASSVSPGADTQYFGPGTRLTVL.

The DNA for the CDR3 is TGTGCCAGCAGCTTAGATCAGCGGGGGGGCTACGAGCAGTACTTC. Its translation is CASSLDQRGGYEQYF. The chain joins TRBV7-9 to TRBJ2-7; TRBD2 agrees at 10 bases. Germline V gene sequence: CDR1 SEHNR, CDR2 FQNEAQ (reference sequence). This CDR3 is built from 15 residues. With V trimmed by 1 base and J by 3 bases, 3 bases remained unmatched. The full variable domain, its missing parts supplied by reference TRBV7-9 and TRBJ2-7, is DTGVSQNPRHKITKRGQNVTFRCDPISEHNRLYWYRQTLGQGPEFLTYFQNEAQLEKSRLLSDRFSAERPKGSFSTLEIQRTEQGDSAMYLCASSLDQRGGYEQYFGPGTRLTVT.

CDR3 sequence: CAADTQYF. CDR3 DNA sequence: TGTGCCGCGGATACGCAGTATTTT. The chain uses TRBV21-1 and TRBJ2-3; the DNA was not used to check the table's D call, TRBD2. TRBV21-1 is designated a pseudogene. The CDR3 contains 8 residues.

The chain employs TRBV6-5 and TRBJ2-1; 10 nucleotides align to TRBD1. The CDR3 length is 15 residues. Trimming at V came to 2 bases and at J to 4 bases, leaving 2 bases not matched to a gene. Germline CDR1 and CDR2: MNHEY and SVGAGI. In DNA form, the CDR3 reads TGTGCCAGCAGTTACGGACAGGGGGTTTACAATGAGCAGTTCTTC. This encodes CASSYGQGVYNEQFF.

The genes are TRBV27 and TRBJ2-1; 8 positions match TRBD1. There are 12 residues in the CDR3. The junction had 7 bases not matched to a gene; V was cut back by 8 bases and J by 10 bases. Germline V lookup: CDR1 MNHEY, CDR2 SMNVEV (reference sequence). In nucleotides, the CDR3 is TGTGCCAGCTCCTCAGGGGGCTGGGAGCAGTTCTTC. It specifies CASSSGGWEQFF.

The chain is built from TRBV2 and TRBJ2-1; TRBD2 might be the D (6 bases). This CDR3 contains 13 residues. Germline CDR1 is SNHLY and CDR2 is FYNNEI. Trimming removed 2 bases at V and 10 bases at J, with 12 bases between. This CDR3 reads CASSEHSAGEQFF. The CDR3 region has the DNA TGTGCCAGCAGTGAACACTCCGCGGGGGAGCAGTTCTTC.

The CDR3 nucleotides are TGTGCCAGCAGCTTAGGAACTCAGGGGCAATCTAGCGAAAAACTGTTTTTT. As protein: CASSLGTQGQSSEKLFF. The chain couples TRBV13 to TRBJ1-4, with D possibly being TRBD1 (6 bases). This CDR3 spans 17 amino acids. Germline loops: CDR1 PRHDT, CDR2 FYEKMQ (reference sequence). V lost 0 bases, J lost 8 bases, and 19 bases lay in between.

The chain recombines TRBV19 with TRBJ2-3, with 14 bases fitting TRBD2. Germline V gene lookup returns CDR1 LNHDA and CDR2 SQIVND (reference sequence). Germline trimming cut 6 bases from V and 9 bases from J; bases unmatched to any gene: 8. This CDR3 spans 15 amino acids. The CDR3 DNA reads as TGTGCCAGTAGCGGACTAGCGGGAGGATGGGAGACGCAGTATTTT. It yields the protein CASSGLAGGWETQYF.

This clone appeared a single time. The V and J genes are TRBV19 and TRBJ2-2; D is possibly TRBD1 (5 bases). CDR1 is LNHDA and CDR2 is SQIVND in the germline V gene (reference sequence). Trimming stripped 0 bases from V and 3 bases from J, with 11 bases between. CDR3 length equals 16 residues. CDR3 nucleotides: TGTGCCAGTAGTATAGACAGTGACAGCTACACCGGGGAGCTGTTTTTT. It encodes CASSIDSDSYTGELFF.

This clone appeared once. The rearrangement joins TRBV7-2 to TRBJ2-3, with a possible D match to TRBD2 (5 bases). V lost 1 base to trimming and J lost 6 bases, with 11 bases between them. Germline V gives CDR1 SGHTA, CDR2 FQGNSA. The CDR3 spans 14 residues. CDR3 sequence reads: CASSLGGFGDTQYF. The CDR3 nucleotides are TGTGCCAGCAGCTTAGGCGGGTTCGGGGATACGCAGTATTTT.

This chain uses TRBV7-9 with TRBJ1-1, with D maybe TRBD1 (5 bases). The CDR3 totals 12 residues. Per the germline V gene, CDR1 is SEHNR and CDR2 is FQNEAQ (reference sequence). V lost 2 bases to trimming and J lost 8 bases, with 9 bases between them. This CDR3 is CASSLRGMEAFF. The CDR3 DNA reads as TGTGCCAGCAGCTTACGGGGGATGGAAGCTTTCTTT.

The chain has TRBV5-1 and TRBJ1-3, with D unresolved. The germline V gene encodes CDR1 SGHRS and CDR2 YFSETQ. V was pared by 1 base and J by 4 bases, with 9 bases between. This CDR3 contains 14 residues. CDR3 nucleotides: TGCGCCAGCAGCTTGAGCGTGAACGGAAACACCATATATTTT. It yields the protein CASSLSVNGNTIYF.

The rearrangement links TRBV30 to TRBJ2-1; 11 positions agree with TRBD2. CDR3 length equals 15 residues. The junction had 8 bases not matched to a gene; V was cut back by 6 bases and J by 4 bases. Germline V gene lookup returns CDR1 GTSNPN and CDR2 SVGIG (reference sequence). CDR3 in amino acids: CACRLAGPTYNEQFF. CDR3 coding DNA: TGTGCCTGTCGACTAGCGGGGCCCACTTACAATGAGCAGTTCTTC.

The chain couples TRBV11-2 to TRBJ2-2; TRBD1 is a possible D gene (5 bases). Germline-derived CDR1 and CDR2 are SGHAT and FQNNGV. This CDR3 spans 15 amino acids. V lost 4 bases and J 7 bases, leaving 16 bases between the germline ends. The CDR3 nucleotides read TGTGCCAGCAGCTCGGCCAGGGATTTTGTCGGGGAGCTGTTTTTT. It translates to CASSSARDFVGELFF.

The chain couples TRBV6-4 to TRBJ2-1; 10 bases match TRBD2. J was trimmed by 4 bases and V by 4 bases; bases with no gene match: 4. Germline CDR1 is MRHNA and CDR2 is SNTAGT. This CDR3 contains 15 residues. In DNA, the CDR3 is TGTGCCAGCAGTGCCGTAGCGGGGGGTTACAATGAGCAGTTCTTC. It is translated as CASSAVAGGYNEQFF.

In DNA form, the CDR3 reads TGTGCCAGCTCACCCCCGGGACAGGGGACCGCCGGGGAGCTGTTTTTT. Amino acids: CASSPPGQGTAGELFF. V usage is TRBV18 and J usage is TRBJ2-2, with TRBD1 matching over 10 bases. CDR1 and CDR2 (germline): KGHSH, LQKENI. V gave up 3 bases and J gave up 6 bases; unmatched junction bases: 7. This CDR3 is 16 amino acids long. Using reference TRBV18 and TRBJ2-2 for the parts outside the CDR3, the full variable domain is NAGVMQNPRHLVRRRGQEARLRCSPMKGHSHVYWYRQLPEEGLKFMVYLQKENIIDESGMPKERFSAEFPKEGPSILRIQQVVRGDSAAYFCASSPPGQGTAGELFFGEGSRLTVL.

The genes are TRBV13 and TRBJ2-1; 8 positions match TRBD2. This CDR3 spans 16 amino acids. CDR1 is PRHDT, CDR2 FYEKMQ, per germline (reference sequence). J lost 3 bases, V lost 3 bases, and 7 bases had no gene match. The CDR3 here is CASSFLAGKNYNEQFF. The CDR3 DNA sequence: TGTGCCAGCAGCTTTTTAGCGGGGAAAAACTACAATGAGCAGTTCTTC.

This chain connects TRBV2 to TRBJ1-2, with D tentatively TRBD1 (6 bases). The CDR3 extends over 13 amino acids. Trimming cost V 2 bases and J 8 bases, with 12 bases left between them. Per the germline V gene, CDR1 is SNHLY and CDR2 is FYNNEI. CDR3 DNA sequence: TGTGCCAGCAGTGAATTCCCAGGGGCCGGCTACACCTTC. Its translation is CASSEFPGAGYTF.

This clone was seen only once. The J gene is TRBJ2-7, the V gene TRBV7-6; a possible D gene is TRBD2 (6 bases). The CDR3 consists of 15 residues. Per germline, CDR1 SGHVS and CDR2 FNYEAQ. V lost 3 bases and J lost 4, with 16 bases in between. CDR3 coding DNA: TGTGCCAGCAGCTTGGCAGCGACCGGAGGGTACGAGCAGTACTTC. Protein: CASSLAATGGYEQYF. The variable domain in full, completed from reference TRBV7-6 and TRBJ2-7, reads GAGVSQSPRYKVTKRGQDVALRCDPISGHVSLYWYRQALGQGPEFLTYFNYEAQQDKSGLPNDRFSAERPEGSISTLTIQRTEQRDSAMYRCASSLAATGGYEQYFGPGTRLTVT.

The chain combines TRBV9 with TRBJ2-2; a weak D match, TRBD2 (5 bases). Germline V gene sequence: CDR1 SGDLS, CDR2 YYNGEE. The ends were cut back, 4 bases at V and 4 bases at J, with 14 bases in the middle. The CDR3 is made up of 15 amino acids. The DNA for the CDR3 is TGTGCCAGCAGCCCACTTCGGAGCGGCACCGGGGAGCTGTTTTTT. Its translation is CASSPLRSGTGELFF.

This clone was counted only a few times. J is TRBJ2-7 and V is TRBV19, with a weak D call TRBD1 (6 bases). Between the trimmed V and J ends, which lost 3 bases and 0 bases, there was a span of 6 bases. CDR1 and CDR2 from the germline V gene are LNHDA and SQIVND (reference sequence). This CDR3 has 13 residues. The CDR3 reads CASSMDSSYEQYF. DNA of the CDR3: TGTGCCAGTAGTATGGACAGCTCCTACGAGCAGTACTTC.

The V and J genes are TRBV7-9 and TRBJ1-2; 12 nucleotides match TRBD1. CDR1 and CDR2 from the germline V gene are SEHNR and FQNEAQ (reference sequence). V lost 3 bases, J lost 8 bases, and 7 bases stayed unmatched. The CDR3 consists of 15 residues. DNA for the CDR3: TGTGCCAGCAGCTTTCCGGGACAGGGGGCTGGGGGCTACACCTTC. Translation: CASSFPGQGAGGYTF.

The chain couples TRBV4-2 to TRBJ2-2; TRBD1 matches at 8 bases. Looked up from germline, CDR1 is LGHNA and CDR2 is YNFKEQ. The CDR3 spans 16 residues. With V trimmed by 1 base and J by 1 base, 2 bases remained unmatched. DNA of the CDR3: TGTGCCAGCAGCCAAGGACAGGGGCTGAACACCGGGGAGCTGTTTTTT. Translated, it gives CASSQGQGLNTGELFF.

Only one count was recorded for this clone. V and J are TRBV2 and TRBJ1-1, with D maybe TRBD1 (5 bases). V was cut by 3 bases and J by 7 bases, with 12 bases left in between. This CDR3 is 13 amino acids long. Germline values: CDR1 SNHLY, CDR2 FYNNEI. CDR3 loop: CASSDGPGGEAFF. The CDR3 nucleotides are TGTGCCAGCAGTGACGGCCCCGGGGGTGAAGCTTTCTTT.

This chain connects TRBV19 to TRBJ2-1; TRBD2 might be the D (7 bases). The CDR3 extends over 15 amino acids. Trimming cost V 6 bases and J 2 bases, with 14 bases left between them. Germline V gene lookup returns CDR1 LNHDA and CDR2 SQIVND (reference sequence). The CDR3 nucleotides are TGTGCCAGTAGCAAACGGGGGGCCCCCTACAATGAGCAGTTCTTC. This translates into CASSKRGAPYNEQFF.

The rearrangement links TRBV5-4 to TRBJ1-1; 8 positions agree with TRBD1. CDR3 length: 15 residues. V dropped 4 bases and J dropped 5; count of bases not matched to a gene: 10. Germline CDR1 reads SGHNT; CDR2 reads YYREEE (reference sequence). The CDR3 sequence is CASSQLQGEQTEAFF. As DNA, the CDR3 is TGTGCCAGCAGCCAACTACAGGGGGAGCAAACTGAAGCTTTCTTT.

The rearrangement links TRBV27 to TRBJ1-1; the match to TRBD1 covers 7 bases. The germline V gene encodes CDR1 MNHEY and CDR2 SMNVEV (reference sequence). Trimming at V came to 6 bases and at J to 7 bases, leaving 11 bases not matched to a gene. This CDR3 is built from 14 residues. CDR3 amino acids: CASSVTQGVGEAFF. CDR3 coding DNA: TGTGCCAGCAGCGTCACTCAGGGGGTGGGTGAAGCTTTCTTT.

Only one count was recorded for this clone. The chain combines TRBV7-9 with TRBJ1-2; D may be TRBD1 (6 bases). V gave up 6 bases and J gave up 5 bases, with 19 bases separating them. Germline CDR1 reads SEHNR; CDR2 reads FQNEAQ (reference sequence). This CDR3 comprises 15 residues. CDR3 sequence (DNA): TGTGCCAGCAGTCCATCAGGGGCCCATGGGTATGGCTACACCTTC. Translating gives CASSPSGAHGYGYTF.

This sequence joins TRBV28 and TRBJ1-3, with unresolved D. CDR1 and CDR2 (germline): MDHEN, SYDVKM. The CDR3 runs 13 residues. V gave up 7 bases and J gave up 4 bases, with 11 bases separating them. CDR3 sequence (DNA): TGTGCCAGCACAAGACTGGCGGGAAACACCATATATTTT. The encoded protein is CASTRLAGNTIYF.

The CDR3 DNA reads TGTGCCAGCAGAGGATCTAGCGGGAGTTCCTACGAGCAGTACTTC. As protein: CASRGSSGSSYEQYF. The genes are TRBV6-5 and TRBJ2-7, with TRBD2 matching over 10 bases. CDR3 size: 15 residues. Germline V gene sequence: CDR1 MNHEY, CDR2 SVGAGI. V lost 6 bases to trimming and J lost 1 base; unmatched junction nucleotides: 6.